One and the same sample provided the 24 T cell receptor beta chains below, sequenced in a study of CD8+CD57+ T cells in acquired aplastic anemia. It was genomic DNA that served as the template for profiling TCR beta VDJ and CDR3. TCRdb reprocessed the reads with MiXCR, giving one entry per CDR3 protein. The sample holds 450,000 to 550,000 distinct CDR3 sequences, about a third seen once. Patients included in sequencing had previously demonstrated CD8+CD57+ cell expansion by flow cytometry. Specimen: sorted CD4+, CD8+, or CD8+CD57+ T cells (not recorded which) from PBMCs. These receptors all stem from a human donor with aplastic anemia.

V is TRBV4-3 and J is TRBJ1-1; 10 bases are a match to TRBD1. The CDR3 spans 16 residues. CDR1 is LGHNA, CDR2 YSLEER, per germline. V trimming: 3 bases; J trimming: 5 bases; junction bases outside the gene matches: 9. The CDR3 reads CASSQPTGGSSTEAFF. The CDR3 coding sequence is TGCGCCAGCAGCCAGCCGACAGGGGGCTCGTCAACTGAAGCTTTCTTT.

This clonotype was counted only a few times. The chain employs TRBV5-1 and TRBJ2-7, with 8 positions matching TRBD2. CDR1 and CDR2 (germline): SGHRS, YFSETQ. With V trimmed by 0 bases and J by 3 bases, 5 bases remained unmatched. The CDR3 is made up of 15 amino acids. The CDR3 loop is CASSLARGAVYEQYF. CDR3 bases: TGCGCCAGCAGCTTGGCGCGGGGGGCCGTCTACGAGCAGTACTTC.

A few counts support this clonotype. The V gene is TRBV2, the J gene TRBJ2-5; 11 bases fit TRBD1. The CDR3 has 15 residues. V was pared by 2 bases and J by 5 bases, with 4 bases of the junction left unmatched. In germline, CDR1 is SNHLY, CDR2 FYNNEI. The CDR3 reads CASSELGTGGETQYF. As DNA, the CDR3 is TGTGCCAGCAGTGAATTGGGGACAGGGGGGGAGACCCAGTACTTC.

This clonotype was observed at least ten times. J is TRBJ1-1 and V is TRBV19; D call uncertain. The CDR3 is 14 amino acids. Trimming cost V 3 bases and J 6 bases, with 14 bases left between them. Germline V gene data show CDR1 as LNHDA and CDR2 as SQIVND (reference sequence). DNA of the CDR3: TGTGCCAGTAGTATGTACATCACCGGCGCTGAAGCTTTCTTT. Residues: CASSMYITGAEAFF. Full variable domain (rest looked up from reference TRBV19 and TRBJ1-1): DGGITQSPKYLFRKEGQNVTLSCEQNLNHDAMYWYRQDPGQGLRLIYYSQIVNDFQKGDIAEGYSVSREKKESFPLTVTSAQKNPTAFYLCASSMYITGAEAFFGQGTRLTVV.

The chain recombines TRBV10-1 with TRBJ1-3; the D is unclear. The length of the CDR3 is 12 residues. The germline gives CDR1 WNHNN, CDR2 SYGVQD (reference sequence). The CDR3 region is CVTDDIGNTIYF. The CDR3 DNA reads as TGCGTAACAGACGACATAGGAAACACCATATATTTT.

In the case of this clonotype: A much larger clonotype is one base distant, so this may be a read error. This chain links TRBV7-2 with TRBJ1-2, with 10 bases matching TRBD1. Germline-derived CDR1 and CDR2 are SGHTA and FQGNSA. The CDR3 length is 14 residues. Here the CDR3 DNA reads TGTCCCAGCACCTTACAGACAGGGGGCAGGGGCTACACCTTC. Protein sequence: CPSTLQTGGRGYTF.

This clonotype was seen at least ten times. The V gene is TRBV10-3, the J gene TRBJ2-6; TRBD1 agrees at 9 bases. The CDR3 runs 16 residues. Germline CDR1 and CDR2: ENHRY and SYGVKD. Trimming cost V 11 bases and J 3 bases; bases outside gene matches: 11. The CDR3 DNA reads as TGTGCCCTACGAACAGGGGGCTCGGATGGGGCCAACGTCCTGACTTTC. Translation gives CALRTGGSDGANVLTF.

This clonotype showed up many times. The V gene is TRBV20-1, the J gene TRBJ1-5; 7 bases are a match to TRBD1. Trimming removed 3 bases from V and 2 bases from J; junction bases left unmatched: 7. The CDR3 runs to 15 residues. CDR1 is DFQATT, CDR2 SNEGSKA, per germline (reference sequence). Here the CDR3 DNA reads TGCAGTGCTAGGTTCGGAGGGGGCGGCAATCAGCCCCAGCATTTT. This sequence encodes CSARFGGGGNQPQHF.

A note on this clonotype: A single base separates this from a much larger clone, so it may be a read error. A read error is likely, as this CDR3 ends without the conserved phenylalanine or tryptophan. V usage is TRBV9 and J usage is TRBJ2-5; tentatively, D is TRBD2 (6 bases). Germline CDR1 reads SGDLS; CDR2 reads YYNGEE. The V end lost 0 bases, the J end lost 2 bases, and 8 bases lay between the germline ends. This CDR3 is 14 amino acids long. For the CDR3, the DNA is TGTGCCAGCAGCGTAGGCGGACTACAAGAGACCCAGTACCTC. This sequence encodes CASSVGGLQETQYL.

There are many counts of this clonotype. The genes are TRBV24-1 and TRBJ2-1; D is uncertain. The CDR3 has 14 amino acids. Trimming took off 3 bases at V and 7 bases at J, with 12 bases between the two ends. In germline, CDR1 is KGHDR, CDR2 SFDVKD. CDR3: CATSDRAYGNEQFF. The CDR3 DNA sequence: TGTGCCACCAGTGATAGGGCCTATGGAAATGAGCAGTTCTTC.

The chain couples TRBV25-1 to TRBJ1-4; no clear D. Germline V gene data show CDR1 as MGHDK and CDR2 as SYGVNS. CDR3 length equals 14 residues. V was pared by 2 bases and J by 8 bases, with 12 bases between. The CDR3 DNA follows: TGTGCCAGCAGTGAAACCCCCGGGAGGGAAAAACTGTTTTTT. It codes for CASSETPGREKLFF.

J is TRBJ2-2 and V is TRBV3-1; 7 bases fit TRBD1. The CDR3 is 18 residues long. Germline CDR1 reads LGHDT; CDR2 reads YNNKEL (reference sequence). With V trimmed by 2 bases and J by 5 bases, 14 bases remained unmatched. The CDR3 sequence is CASSQPRGQDGETGELFF. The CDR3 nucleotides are TGTGCCAGCAGCCAACCTCGCGGACAGGACGGAGAAACCGGGGAGCTGTTTTTT.

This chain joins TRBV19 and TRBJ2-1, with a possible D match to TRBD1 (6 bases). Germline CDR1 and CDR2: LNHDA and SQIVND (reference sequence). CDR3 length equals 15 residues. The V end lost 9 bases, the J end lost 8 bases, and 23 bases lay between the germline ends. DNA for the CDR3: TGTGCCAGCAGCTTAATCTGGCAGGGGCCAGATGAGCAGTTCTTC. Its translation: CASSLIWQGPDEQFF.

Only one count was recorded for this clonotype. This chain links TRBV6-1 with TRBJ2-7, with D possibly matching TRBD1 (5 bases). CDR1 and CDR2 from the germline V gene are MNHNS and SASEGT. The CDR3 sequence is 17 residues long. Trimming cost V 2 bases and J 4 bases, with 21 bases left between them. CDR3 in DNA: TGTGCCAGCAGTGAAATGGTTGGGGCCTCACATGAGTACGAGCAGTACTTC. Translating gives CASSEMVGASHEYEQYF.

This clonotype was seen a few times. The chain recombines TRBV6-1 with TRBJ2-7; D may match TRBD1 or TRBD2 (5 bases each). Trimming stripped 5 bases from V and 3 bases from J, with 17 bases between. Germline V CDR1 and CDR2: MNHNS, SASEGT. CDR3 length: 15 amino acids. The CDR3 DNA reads TGTGCCAGCAGTCGAACGACCGGGGCCCACTACGAGCAGTACTTC. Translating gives CASSRTTGAHYEQYF.

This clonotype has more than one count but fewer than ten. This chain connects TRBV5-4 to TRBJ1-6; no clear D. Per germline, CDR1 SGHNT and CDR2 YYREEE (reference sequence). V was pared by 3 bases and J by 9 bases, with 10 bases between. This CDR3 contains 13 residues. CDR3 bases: TGTGCCAGCAGCTCCAATGCCCCTTCACCCCTCCACTTT. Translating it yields CASSSNAPSPLHF.

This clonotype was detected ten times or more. The CDR3 DNA reads as TGTGCCAGTAGTCCGCTCAGACAGGTGCTAGATCAGCCCCAGCATTTT. Encoded protein: CASSPLRQVLDQPQHF. The chain couples TRBV19 to TRBJ1-5; D possibly corresponds to TRBD1 (6 bases). CDR3 length equals 16 residues. Germline lookup yields CDR1 LNHDA and CDR2 SQIVND (reference sequence). V shed 5 bases and J shed 5 bases, with 19 bases lying between them.

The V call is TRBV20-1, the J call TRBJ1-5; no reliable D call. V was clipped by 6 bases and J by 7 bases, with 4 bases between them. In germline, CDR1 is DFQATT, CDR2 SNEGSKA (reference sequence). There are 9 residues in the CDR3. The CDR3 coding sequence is TGCAGTGCCCGCCAGCCCCAGCATTTT. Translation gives CSARQPQHF.

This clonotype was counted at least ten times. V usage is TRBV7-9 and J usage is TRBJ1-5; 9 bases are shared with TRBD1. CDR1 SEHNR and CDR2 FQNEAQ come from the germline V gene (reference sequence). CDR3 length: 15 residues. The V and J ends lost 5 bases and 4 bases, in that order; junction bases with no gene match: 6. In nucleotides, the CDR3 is TGTGCCAGCAGCCCTGGACAGGGGAGAAATCAGCCCCAGCATTTT. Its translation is CASSPGQGRNQPQHF.

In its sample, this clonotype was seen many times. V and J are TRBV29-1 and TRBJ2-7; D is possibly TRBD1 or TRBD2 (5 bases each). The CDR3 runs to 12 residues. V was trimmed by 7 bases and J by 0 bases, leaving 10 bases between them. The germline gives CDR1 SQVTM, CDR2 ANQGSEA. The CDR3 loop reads CSAERGSYEQYF. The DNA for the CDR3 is TGCAGCGCGGAGAGGGGCTCCTACGAGCAGTACTTC.

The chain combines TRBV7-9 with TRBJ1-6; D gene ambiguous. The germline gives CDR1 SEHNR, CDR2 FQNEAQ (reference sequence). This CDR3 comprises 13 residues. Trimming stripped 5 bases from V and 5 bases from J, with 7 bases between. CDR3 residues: CASSPHDNSPLHF. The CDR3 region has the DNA TGTGCCAGCAGCCCCCATGATAATTCACCCCTCCACTTT.

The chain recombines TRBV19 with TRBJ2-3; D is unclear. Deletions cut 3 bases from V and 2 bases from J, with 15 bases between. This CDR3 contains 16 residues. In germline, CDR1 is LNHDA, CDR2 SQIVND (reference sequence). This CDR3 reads CASSIPQAFHTDTQYF. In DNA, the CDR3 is TGTGCCAGTAGTATTCCCCAGGCCTTCCACACAGATACGCAGTATTTT.

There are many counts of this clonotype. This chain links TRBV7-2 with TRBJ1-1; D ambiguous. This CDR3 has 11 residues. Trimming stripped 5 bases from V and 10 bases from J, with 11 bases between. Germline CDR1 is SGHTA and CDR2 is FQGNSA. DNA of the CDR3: TGTGCCAGCAGCGAAAGTCATCGAGCTTTCTTT. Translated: CASSESHRAFF.

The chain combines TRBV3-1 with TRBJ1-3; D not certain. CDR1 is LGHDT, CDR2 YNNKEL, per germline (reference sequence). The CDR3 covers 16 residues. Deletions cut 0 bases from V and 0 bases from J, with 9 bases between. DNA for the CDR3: TGTGCCAGCAGCCAAGATATCATACACTCTGGAAACACCATATATTTT. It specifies CASSQDIIHSGNTIYF.